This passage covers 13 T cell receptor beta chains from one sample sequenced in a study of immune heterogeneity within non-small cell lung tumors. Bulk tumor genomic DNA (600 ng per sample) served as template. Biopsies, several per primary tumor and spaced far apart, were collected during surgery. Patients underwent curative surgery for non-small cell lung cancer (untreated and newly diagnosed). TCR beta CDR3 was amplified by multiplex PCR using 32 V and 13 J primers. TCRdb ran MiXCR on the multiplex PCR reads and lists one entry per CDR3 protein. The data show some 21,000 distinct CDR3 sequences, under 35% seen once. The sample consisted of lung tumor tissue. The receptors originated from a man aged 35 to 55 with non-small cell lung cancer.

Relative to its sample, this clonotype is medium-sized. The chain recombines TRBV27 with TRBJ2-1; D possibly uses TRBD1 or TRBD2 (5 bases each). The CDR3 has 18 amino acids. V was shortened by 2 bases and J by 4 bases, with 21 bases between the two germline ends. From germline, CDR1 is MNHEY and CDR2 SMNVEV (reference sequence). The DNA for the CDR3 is TGTGCCAGCAGTTTAAAATGGAGAGGGGTTTCCTCTTACAATGAGCAGTTCTTC. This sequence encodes CASSLKWRGVSSYNEQFF.

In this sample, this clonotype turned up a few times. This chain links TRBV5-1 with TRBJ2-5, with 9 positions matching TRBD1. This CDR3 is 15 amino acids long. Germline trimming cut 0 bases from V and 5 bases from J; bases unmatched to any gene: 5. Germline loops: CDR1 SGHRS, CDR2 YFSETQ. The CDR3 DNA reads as TGCGCCAGCAGCTTGGAGGGACAGGGCAAGGAGACCCAGTACTTC. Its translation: CASSLEGQGKETQYF.

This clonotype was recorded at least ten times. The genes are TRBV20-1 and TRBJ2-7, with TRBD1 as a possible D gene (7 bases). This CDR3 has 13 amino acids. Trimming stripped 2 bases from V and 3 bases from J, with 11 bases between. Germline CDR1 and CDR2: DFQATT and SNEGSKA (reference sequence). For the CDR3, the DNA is TGCAGTGCTAGATGGCAGGGGGGCTACGAGCAGTACTTC. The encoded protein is CSARWQGGYEQYF.

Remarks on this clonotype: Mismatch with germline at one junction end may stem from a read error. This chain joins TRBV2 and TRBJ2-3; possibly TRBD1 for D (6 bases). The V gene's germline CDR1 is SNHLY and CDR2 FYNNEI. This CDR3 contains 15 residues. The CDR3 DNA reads TGTGCCAGCAGAACAGGGACCTCTTTCGCAGATACTCAGTATTTT. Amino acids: CASRTGTSFADTQYF.

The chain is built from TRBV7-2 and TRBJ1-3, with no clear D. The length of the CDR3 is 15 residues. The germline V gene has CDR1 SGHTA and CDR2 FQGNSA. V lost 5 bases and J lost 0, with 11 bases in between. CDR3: CASSERHRSGNTIYF. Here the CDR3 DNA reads TGTGCCAGCAGCGAAAGACACCGCTCTGGAAACACCATATATTTT. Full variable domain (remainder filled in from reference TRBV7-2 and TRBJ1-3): GAGVSQSPSNKVTEKGKDVELRCDPISGHTALYWYRQSLGQGLEFLIYFQGNSAPDKSGLPSDRFSAERTGGSVSTLTIQRTQQEDSAVYLCASSERHRSGNTIYFGEGSWLTVV.

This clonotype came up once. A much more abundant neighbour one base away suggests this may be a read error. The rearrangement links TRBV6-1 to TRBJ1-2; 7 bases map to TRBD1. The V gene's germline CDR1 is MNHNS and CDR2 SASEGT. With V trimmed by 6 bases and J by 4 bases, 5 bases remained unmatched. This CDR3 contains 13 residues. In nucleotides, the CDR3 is TGTGCCAGCAGACCGACAGGGCCCTATGGCTACACCTTC. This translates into CASRPTGPYGYTF.

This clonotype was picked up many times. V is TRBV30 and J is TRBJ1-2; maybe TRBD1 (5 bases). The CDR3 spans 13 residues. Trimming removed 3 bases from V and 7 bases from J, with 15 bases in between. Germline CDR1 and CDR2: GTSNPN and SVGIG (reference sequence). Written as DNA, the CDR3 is TGTGCCTGGAGCGCAGGGAGCGACCCTGGCTACACCTTC. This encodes CAWSAGSDPGYTF.

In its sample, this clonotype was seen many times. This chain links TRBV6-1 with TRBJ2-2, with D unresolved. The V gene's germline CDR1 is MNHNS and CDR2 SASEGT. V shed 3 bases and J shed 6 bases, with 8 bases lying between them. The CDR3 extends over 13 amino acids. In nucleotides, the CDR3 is TGTGCCAGCAGTGAGTGGGGTTCCGGGGAGCTGTTTTTT. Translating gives CASSEWGSGELFF.

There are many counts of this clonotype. This CDR3 reads CASTTRLGQGDSPLHF. The CDR3 DNA reads as TGTGCCAGCACCACACGACTGGGACAGGGAGATTCACCCCTCCACTTT. The V and J genes are TRBV12-3 or TRBV12-4 and TRBJ1-6, with 9 bases identical to TRBD1. The CDR3 spans 16 residues. V lost 7 bases to trimming and J lost 8 bases; unmatched junction nucleotides: 12.

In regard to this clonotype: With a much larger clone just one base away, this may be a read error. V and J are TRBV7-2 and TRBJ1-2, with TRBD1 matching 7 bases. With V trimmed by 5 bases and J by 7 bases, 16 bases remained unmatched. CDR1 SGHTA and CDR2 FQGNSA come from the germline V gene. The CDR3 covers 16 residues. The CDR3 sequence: CASSPVVGDRVVGYTF. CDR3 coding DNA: TGTGCCAGCAGCCCGGTGGTTGGTGACAGGGTAGTTGGCTACACCTTC.

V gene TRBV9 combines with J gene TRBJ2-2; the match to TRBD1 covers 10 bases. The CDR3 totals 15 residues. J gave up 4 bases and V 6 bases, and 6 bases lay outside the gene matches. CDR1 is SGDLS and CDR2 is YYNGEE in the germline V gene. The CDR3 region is CASKAGQGGTGELFF. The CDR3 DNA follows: TGTGCCAGCAAAGCCGGACAGGGGGGCACCGGGGAGCTGTTTTTT.

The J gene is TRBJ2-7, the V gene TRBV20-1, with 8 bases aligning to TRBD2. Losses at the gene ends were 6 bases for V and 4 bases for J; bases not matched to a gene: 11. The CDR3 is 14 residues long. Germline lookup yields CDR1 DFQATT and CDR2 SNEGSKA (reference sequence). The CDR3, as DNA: TGCAGTGCCAGTCCGGAACTAGCGGAGTACGAGCAGTACTTC. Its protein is CSASPELAEYEQYF.

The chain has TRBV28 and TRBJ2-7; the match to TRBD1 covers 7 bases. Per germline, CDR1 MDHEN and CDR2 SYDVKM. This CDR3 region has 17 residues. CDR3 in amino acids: CESSWTAHRQGFYEQYF. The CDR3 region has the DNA TGTGAAAGCAGTTGGACCGCCCACAGACAGGGTTTCTACGAGCAGTACTTC.